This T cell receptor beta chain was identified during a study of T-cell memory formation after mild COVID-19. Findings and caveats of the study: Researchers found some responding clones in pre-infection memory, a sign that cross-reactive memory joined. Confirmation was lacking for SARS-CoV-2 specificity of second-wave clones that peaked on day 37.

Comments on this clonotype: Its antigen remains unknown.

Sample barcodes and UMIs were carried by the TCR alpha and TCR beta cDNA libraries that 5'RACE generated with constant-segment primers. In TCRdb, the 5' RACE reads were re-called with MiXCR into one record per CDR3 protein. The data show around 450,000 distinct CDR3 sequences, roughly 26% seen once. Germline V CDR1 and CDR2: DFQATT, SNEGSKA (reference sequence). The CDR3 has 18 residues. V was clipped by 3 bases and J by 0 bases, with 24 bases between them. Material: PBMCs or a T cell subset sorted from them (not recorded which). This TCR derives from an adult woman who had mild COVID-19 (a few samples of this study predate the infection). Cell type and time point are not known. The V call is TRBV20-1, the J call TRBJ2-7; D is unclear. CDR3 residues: CSARIWGLSDQSSYEQYF. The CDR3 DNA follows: TGCAGTGCTAGGATTTGGGGTTTATCGGATCAATCCTCCTACGAGCAGTACTTC.